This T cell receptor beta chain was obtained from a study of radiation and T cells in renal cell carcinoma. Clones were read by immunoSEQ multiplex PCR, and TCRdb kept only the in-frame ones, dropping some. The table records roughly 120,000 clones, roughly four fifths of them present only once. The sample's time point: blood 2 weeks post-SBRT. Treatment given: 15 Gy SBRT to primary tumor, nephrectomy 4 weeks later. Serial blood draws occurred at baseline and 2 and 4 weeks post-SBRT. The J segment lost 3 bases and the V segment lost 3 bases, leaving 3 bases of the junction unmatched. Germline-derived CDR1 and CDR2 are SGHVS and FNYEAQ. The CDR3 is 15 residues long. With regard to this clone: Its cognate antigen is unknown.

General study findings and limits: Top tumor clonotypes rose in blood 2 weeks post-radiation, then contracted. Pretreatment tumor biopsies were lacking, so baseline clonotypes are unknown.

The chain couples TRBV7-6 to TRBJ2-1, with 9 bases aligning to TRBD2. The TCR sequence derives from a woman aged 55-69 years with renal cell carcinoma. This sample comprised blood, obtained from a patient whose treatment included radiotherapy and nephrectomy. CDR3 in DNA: TGTGCCAGCAGCTTGGGACTAGCAGACTACAATGAGCAGTTCTTC. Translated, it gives CASSLGLADYNEQFF.